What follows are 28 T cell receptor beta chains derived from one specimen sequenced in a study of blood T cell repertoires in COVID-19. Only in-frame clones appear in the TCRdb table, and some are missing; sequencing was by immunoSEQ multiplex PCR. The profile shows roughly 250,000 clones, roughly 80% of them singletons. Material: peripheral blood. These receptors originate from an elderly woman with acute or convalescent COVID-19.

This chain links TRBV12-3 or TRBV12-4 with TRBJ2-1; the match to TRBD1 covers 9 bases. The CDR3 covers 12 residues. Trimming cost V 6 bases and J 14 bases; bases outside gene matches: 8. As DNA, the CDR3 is TGTGCCAGCAGCTCCAGCCGGACAGGGGAGTTCTTC. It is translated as CASSSSRTGEFF.

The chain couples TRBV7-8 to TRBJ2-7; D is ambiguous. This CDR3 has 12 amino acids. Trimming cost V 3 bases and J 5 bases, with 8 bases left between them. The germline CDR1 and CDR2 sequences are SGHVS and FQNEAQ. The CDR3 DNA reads TGTGCCAGCAGCTTGGCTAGAAACGAGCAGTACTTC. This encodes CASSLARNEQYF. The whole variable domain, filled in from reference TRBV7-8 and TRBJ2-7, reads GAGVSQSPRYKVAKRGQDVALRCDPISGHVSLFWYQQALGQGPEFLTYFQNEAQLDKSGLPSDRFFAERPEGSVSTLKIQRTQQEDSAVYLCASSLARNEQYFGPGTRLTVT.

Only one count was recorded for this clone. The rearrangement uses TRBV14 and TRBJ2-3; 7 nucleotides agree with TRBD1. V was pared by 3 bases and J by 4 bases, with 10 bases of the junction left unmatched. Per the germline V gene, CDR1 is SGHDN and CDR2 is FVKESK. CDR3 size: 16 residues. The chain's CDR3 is CASSQTPGQTSDTQYF. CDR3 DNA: TGTGCCAGCAGCCAGACCCCGGGACAGACCTCAGATACGCAGTATTTT.

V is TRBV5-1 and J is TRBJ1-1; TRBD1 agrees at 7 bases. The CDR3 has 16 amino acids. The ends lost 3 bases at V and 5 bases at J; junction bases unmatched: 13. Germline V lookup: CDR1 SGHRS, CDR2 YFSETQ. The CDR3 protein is CASSYTGAGGGTEAFF. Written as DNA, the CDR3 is TGCGCCAGCAGCTACACAGGGGCTGGAGGGGGGACTGAAGCTTTCTTT. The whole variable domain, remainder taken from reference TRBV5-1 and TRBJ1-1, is KAGVTQTPRYLIKTRGQQVTLSCSPISGHRSVSWYQQTPGQGLQFLFEYFSETQRNKGNFPGRFSGRQFSNSRSEMNVSTLELGDSALYLCASSYTGAGGGTEAFFGQGTRLTVV.

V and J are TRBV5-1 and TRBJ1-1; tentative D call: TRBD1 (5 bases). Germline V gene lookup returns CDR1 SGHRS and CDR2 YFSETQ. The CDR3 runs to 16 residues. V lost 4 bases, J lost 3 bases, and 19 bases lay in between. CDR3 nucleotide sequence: TGCGCCAGCAGCCCACCTAGCCCCGCGGGGGACACTGAAGCTTTCTTT. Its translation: CASSPPSPAGDTEAFF.

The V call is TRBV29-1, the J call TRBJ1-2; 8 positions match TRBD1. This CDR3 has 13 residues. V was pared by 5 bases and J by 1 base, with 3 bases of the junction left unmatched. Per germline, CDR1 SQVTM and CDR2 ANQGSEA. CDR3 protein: CSVSGQDNYGYTF. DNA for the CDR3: TGCAGCGTTTCGGGACAGGATAACTATGGCTACACCTTC.

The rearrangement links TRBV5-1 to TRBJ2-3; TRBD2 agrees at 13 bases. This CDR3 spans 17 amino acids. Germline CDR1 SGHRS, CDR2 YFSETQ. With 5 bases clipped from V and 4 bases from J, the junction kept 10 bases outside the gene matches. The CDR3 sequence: CASRITGTSGVADTQYF. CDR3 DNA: TGCGCCAGCAGAATAACAGGGACTAGCGGGGTAGCAGATACGCAGTATTTT.

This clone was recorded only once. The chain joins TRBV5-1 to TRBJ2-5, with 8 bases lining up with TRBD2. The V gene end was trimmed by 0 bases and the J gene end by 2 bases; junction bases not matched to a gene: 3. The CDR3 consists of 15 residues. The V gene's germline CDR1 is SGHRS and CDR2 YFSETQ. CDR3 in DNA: TGCGCCAGCAGCTTGGCGTCGGGGGGGCAAGAGACCCAGTACTTC. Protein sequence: CASSLASGGQETQYF.

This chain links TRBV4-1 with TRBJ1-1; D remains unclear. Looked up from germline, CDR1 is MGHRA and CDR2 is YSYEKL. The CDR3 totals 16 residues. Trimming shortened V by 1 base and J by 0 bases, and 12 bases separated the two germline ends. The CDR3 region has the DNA TGCGCCAGCAGCCAAGGATGGGAGTTGATGAACACTGAAGCTTTCTTT. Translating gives CASSQGWELMNTEAFF.

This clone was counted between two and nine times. The CDR3 reads CASSARAGYTYNEQFF. CDR3 sequence (DNA): TGTGCCAGCAGCGCCAGGGCCGGGTACACCTACAATGAGCAGTTCTTC. The chain couples TRBV9 to TRBJ2-1, with TRBD1 as a possible D gene (5 bases). Looked up from germline, CDR1 is SGDLS and CDR2 is YYNGEE. V was trimmed by 3 bases and J by 2 bases, leaving 15 bases between them. This CDR3 has 16 amino acids.

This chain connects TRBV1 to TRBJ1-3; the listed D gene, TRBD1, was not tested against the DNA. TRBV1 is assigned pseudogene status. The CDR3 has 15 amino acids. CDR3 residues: CTSTTTGFGGNTIYF. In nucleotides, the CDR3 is TGCACCAGCACCACGACAGGGTTCGGTGGAAACACCATATATTTT.

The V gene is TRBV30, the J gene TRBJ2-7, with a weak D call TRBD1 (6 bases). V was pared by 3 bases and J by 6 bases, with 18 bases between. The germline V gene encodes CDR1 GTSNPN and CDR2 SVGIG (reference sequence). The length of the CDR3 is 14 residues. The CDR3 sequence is CAWSVLPPGVEQYF. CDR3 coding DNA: TGTGCCTGGAGCGTTCTCCCCCCAGGGGTCGAGCAGTACTTC.

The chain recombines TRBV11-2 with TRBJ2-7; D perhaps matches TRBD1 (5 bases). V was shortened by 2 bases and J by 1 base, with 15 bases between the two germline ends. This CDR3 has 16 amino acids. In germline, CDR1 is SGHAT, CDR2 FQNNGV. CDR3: CASSLLGLLGSYEQYF. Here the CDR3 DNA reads TGTGCCAGCAGCTTACTGGGGCTATTGGGGTCCTACGAGCAGTACTTC.

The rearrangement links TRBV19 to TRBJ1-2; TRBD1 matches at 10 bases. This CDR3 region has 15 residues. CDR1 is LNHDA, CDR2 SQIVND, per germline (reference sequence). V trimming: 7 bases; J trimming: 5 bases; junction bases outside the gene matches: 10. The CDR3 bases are TGTGCCAGTACCTCGCCGGGACAGGGGTGGTATGGCTACACCTTC. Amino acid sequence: CASTSPGQGWYGYTF.

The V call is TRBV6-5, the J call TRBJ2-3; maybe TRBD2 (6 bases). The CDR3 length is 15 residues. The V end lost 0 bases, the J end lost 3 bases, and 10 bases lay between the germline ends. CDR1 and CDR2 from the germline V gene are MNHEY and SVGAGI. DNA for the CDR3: TGTGCCAGCAGTTACTCGTGGGGGGAAACAGATACGCAGTATTTT. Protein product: CASSYSWGETDTQYF.

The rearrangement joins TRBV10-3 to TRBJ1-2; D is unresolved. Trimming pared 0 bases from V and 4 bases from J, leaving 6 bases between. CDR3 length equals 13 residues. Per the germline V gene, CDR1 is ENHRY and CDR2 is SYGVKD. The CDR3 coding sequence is TGTGCCATCAGTGAGTCATCCGGCTATGGCTACACCTTC. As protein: CAISESSGYGYTF.

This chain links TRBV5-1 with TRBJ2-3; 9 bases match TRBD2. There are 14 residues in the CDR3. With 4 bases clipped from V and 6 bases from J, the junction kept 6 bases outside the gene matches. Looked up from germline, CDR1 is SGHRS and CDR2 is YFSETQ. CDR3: CASSATSGRDTQYF. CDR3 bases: TGCGCCAGCAGCGCGACTAGCGGCCGGGATACGCAGTATTTT.

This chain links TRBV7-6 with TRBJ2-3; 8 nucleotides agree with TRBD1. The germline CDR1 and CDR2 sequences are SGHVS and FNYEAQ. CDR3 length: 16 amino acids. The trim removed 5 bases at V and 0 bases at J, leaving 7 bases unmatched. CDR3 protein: CASSPRQGLSTDTQYF. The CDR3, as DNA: TGTGCCAGCAGCCCGAGACAGGGGCTCAGCACAGATACGCAGTATTTT.

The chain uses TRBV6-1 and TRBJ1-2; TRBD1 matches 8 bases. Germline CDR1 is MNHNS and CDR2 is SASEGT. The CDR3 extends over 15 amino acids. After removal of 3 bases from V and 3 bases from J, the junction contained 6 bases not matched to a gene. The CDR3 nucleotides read TGTGCCAGCAGTGACACGGAGACAGGGGACTATGGCTACACCTTC. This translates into CASSDTETGDYGYTF.

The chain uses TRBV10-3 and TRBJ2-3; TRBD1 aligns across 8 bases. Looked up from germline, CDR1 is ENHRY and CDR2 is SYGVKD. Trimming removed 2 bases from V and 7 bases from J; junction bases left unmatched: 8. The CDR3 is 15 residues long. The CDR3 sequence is CAISEGQGAQYTQYF. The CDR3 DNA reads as TGTGCCATCAGTGAGGGACAGGGAGCACAATATACGCAGTATTTT.

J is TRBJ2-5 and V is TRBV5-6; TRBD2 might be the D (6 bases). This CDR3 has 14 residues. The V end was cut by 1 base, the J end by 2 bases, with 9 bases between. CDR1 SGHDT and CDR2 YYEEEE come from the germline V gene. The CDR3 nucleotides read TGTGCCAGCAGCTTGTTGGCGGGACAAGAGACCCAGTACTTC. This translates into CASSLLAGQETQYF.

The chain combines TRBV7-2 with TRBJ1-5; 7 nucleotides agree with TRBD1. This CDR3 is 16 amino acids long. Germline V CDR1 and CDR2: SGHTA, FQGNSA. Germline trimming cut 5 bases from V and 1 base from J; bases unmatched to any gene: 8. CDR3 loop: CASSLRQGGSNQPQHF. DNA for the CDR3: TGTGCCAGCAGCCTACGACAGGGCGGAAGCAATCAGCCCCAGCATTTT.

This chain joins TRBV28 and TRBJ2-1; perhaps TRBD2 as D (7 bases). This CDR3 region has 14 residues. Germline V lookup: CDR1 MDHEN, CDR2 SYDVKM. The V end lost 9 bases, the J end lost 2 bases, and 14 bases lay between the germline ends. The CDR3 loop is CASEGGGTYNEQFF. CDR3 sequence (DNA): TGTGCCAGTGAGGGCGGGGGCACCTACAATGAGCAGTTCTTC.

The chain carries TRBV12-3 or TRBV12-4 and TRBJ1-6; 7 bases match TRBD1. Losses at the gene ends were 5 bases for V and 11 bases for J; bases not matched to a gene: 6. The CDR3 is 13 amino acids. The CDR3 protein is CASSPRGSAPLHF. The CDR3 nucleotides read TGTGCCAGCAGTCCCAGGGGGTCGGCACCCCTCCACTTT.

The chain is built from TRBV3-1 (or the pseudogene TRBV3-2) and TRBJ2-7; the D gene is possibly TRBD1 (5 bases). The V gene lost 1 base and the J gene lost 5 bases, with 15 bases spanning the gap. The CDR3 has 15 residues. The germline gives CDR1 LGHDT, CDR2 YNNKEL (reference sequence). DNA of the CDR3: TGTGCCAGCAGCCAAGCGGGTGGGGCGCTTCACGAGCAGTACTTC. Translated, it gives CASSQAGGALHEQYF.

The CDR3 DNA is TGCGCCAGCCAGTTACAGGGGAACACTGAAGCTTTCTTT. Its translation is CASQLQGNTEAFF. The J gene is TRBJ1-1, the V gene TRBV5-1; TRBD1 is a possible D gene (6 bases). Germline V gene data show CDR1 as SGHRS and CDR2 as YFSETQ. V was clipped by 7 bases and J by 1 base, with 11 bases between them. This CDR3 spans 13 amino acids. Together with reference TRBV5-1 and TRBJ1-1, the CDR3 gives the full variable domain: KAGVTQTPRYLIKTRGQQVTLSCSPISGHRSVSWYQQTPGQGLQFLFEYFSETQRNKGNFPGRFSGRQFSNSRSEMNVSTLELGDSALYLCASQLQGNTEAFFGQGTRLTVV.

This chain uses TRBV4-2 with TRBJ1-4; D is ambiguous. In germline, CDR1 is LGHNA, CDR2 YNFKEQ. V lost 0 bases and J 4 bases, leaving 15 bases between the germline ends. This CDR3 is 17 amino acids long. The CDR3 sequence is CASSQERIKTGNEKLFF. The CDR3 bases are TGTGCCAGCAGCCAAGAGAGAATCAAGACGGGTAATGAAAAACTGTTTTTT.

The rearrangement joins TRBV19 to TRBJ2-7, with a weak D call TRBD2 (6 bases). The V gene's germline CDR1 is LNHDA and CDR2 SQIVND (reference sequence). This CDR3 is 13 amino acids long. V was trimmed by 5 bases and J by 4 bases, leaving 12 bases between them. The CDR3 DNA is TGTGCCAGTAGTCTCAGACGGGGGTACGAGCAGTACTTC. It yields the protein CASSLRRGYEQYF.